This T cell receptor (beta chain) is drawn from a study of vaccination and CD4 T cells after COVID-19. An Oncomine TCR Beta short-read assay was used to sequence the DNA from cultured CD4+ T cells. The template was genomic DNA from cultured CD4+ T cells. TCRdb independently ran MiXCR on the PCR reads; one entry per CDR3 protein. The sample has about 14,000 distinct CDR3 sequences, roughly 28% seen once. Treatment given: approximately nine-day PBMC culture with coronavirus spike peptide pools or control peptides (ViraFEST assay). Germline V CDR1 and CDR2: MGHDK, SYGVNS. The CDR3 contains 15 residues. V dropped 4 bases and J dropped 7; count of bases not matched to a gene: 9. Comments on this clonotype: Its antigen is currently unknown.

Sequenced sample: cultured CD4+ T cells from blood. This clonotype was sampled from a human donor with COVID-19. V gene TRBV25-1 combines with J gene TRBJ2-5; 10 bases match TRBD2. CDR3: CASSASSGGTRTQYF. The CDR3, as DNA: TGTGCCAGCAGTGCAAGTAGCGGGGGGACCCGGACCCAGTACTTC.